This T cell receptor beta chain originates from a study of identifying expanded T cells in peripheral blood. Study-level results: Across healthy donors, higher total template counts meant significantly greater approximately 2-week count variance.

The data were produced by immunoSEQ multiplex PCR, yet TCRdb's version contains in-frame clones alone and is incomplete. The repertoire consists of 95,000 to 100,000 clones, with roughly 85% occurring once and the leading ten covering about 18%. Turning to this clone: Its antigen is unidentified.

Germline V lookup: CDR1 SGDLS, CDR2 YYNGEE. This CDR3 has 16 amino acids. V was trimmed by 2 bases and J by 5 bases, leaving 17 bases between them. Collection occurred without any documented infections or immune events in donors. This receptor was obtained from a person aged 18 to 70 in good health. The rearrangement links TRBV9 to TRBJ2-1; D possibly corresponds to TRBD2 (5 bases). The specimen was blood. In DNA form, the CDR3 reads TGTGCCAGCAGCGTCCCGATGGGTGGAGGAGACAATGAGCAGTTCTTC. Encoded protein: CASSVPMGGGDNEQFF.